This passage covers 8 T cell receptor beta chains from one sample sequenced in a study of T cells in Graves' hyperthyroidism and ophthalmopathy. Researchers took RNA transcripts and amplified the TCR beta CDR3 regions from them. A first-round RT-PCR of the TCR CDR3 used the HTBI primer set. MiXCR, run by TCRdb on the multiplex PCR reads, gives a single entry per CDR3 protein. Altogether hundreds of thousands of distinct CDR3 sequences are present, 14% being singletons, with the ten largest covering roughly 10%. Sequenced sample: blood. These TCRs come from a woman aged 18-35 years with Graves' hyperthyroidism.

This clonotype was counted many times. The J gene is TRBJ2-7, the V gene TRBV11-2; 12 nucleotides line up with TRBD1. This CDR3 comprises 16 residues. V was pared by 3 bases and J by 3 bases, with 6 bases of the junction left unmatched. Germline V gives CDR1 SGHAT, CDR2 FQNNGV. CDR3 loop: CASSLGTGGIDYEQYF. DNA of the CDR3: TGTGCCAGCAGCTTGGGGACAGGGGGCATAGACTACGAGCAGTACTTC.

This clonotype was seen a handful of times. The CDR3 here is CASSLDVGRAYYGYTF. The CDR3 bases are TGTGCCAGCAGCTTAGATGTCGGCAGGGCATATTATGGCTACACCTTC. The chain recombines TRBV7-2 with TRBJ1-2; maybe TRBD1 (5 bases). V was shortened by 1 base and J by 5 bases, with 17 bases between the two germline ends. The germline V gene encodes CDR1 SGHTA and CDR2 FQGNSA. This CDR3 has 16 residues.

This clonotype was detected ten times or more. This chain links TRBV20-1 with TRBJ2-1; a weak D match, TRBD2 (5 bases). The germline V and J ends were trimmed by 3 bases and 2 bases, with 17 bases remaining between them. This CDR3 spans 16 amino acids. Germline V CDR1 and CDR2: DFQATT, SNEGSKA (reference sequence). CDR3 sequence (DNA): TGCAGTGCTAGTCCCACTGCCGGGGTCCCCTACAATGAGCAGTTCTTC. It specifies CSASPTAGVPYNEQFF.

This clonotype was counted many times. The chain recombines TRBV2 with TRBJ1-5; D gene ambiguous. V was pared by 3 bases and J by 1 base, with 4 bases between. The CDR3 is 13 amino acids. Germline CDR1 is SNHLY and CDR2 is FYNNEI. The CDR3 DNA sequence: TGTGCCAGCAGTGATCAAAGCAATCAGCCCCAGCATTTT. Its translation: CASSDQSNQPQHF.

This clonotype was recorded many times. The CDR3 spells CASSFAILAAQTETQYF. CDR3 DNA: TGTGCCAGCAGCTTCGCCATCTTGGCAGCGCAAACGGAGACCCAGTACTTC. The chain has TRBV11-2 and TRBJ2-5; D ambiguous. Germline loops: CDR1 SGHAT, CDR2 FQNNGV. The CDR3 sequence is 17 residues long. V shed 3 bases and J shed 5 bases, with 22 bases lying between them.

This clonotype was counted many times. The chain couples TRBV7-8 to TRBJ1-5; TRBD1 matches at 8 bases. The CDR3 totals 15 residues. Trimming took 5 bases from V and 5 from J; bases not matched to a gene: 8. Germline V gene lookup returns CDR1 SGHVS and CDR2 FQNEAQ. CDR3 DNA: TGTGCCAGCAGCAAGGACAGGGTGAGGGATCAGCCCCAGCATTTT. This gives the protein CASSKDRVRDQPQHF.

In this sample, this clonotype turned up a few times. The J gene is TRBJ2-5, the V gene TRBV9; D is perhaps TRBD2 (5 bases). The CDR3 loop spans 16 amino acids. The V end was cut by 4 bases, the J end by 1 base, with 17 bases between. Per germline, CDR1 SGDLS and CDR2 YYNGEE. CDR3 amino acids: CASSPRWEFRQETQYF. As DNA, the CDR3 is TGTGCCAGCAGCCCTCGTTGGGAGTTCCGCCAAGAGACCCAGTACTTC.

This clonotype occurred a few times. J is TRBJ2-1 and V is TRBV6-1, with 9 bases that match TRBD2. Unmatched junction bases numbered 11, after V lost 10 bases and J lost 4 bases. Germline values: CDR1 MNHNS, CDR2 SASEGT. CDR3 length: 15 residues. The CDR3 DNA follows: TGTGCCACCCGAGGTGGGCGGGAGGGATACAATGAGCAGTTCTTC. Its translation is CATRGGREGYNEQFF.